The rows below give T cell receptor beta chains drawn from one sample of a study of T cell repertoires in cytomegalovirus infection. TCRdb re-called the reads through MiXCR, storing one row per CDR3 protein. Of around 130,000 distinct CDR3 sequences detected, roughly 8.2% appear once; the ten largest clones hold over 9.5%. Sequencing used PBMCs. These TCRs come from a human donor in good health (CMV status not recorded). Some clones in this sample may be carry-over from other donors' samples. Each CDR3 is given with its conserved first and last residue. The D gene is left open where the match is weak. Some rows mark clone size as missing; the rest say once, few, many or name a class of expanded clone.

>TRBD2|many|TRBJ2-3|TRBV7-9
TGTGCCAGCAGCTTTTACGGGGGGGCCTCAGATACGCAGTATTTT
CASSFYGGASDTQYF
>TRBD1|many|TRBJ1-4|TRBV18
TGTGCCAGCACTCGGGACAGTAATGAAAAACTGTTTTTT
CASTRDSNEKLFF
>.|.|TRBJ1-1|TRBV2
TGTGCCAGCAGTGAGGCGGCGAACACTGAAGCTTTCTTT
CASSEAANTEAFF
>TRBD1|many|TRBJ2-7|TRBV19
TGTGCCAGTAGTTACTCAGGGGGCCCCGACGAGCAGTACTTC
CASSYSGGPDEQYF
>.|many|TRBJ1-5|TRBV7-2
TGTGCCAGCTCCCGCACGGGGGCTTTGTCTCAGCCCCAGCATTTT
CASSRTGALSQPQHF
>.|.|TRBJ2-3|TRBV3-1
TGTGCCAGCAGCTCTCGGCCAGATACGCAGTATTTT
CASSSRPDTQYF
>TRBD1|many|TRBJ1-6|TRBV7-2
TGTGCCAGCAGCCTCGGGACAGACAATTCACCCCTCCACTTT
CASSLGTDNSPLHF
>TRBD1|.|TRBJ2-3|TRBV29-1
TGCAGCGTTGGGGGCAGGGACAGGGGCTCAGATACGCAGTATTTT
CSVGGRDRGSDTQYF
>.|many|TRBJ1-5|TRBV7-2
TGTGCCAGCAGCTTAGTGTCGGCTCAGCCCCAGCATTTT
CASSLVSAQPQHF
>TRBD1|many|TRBJ1-1|TRBV7-6
TGTGCCAGCAGCTTATGGGACAGGGCCACTGAAGCTTTCTTT
CASSLWDRATEAFF
>.|many|TRBJ2-3|TRBV29-1
TGCAGCGTTGAAACATCCCAGCAGTATTTT
CSVETSQQYF
>TRBD1|many|TRBJ1-5|TRBV2
TGTGCCAGCAGTCGGACAGGGCCCAATCAGCCCCAGCATTTT
CASSRTGPNQPQHF
>TRBD1|many|TRBJ1-4|TRBV20-1
TGCAGTGCTACGACAGGGAGCGAAAAACTGTTTTTT
CSATTGSEKLFF
>.|few|TRBJ2-7|TRBV14
TGTGCCAGCAGCCAGACCCAGGGGGGTTACTTCTACGAGCAGTACTTC
CASSQTQGGYFYEQYF
>.|.|TRBJ2-3|TRBV20-1
TGCAGCGGGGCCCAGGGGCGCACAGATACGCAGTATTTT
CSGAQGRTDTQYF
>TRBD1|many|TRBJ1-1|TRBV27
TGTGCCAGCAGTCCACAGGGACAGTTGAACACTGAAGCTTTCTTT
CASSPQGQLNTEAFF